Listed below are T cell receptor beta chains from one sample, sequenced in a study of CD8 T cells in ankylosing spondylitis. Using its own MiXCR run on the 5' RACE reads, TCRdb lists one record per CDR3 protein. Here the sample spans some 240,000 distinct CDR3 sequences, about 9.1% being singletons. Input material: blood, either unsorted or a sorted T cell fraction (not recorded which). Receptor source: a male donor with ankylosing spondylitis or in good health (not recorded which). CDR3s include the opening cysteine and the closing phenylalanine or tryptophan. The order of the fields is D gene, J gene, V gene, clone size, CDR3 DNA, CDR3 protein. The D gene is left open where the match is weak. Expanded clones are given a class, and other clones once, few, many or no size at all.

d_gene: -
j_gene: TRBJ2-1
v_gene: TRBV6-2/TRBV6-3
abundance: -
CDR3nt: TGTGCCAGCAGCAAAGAGGCAGGGGAGATGAATGAGCAGTTCTTC
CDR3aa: CASSKEAGEMNEQFF

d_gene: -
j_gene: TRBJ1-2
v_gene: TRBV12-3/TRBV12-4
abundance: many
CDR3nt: TGTGCCAGCAGTCTGGGTGGACATGGCTACACCTTC
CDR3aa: CASSLGGHGYTF

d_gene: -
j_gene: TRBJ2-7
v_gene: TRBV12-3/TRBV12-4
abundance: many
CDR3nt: TGTGCCAGCAGCTCCTACTACGAGCAGTACTTC
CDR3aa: CASSSYYEQYF

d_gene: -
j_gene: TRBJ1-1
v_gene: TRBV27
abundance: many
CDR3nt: TGTGCCAGCAGTTCTGCGGGGGCTGAAGCTTTCTTT
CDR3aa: CASSSAGAEAFF

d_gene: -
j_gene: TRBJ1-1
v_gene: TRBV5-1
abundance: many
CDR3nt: TGCGCCAGCAGCTTTCATCAGGGAACTGAAGCTTTCTTT
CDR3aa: CASSFHQGTEAFF

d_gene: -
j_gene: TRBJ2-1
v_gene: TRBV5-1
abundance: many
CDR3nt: TGCGCCAGCAGCTTGGCAGACTACCGATTCAATGAGCAGTTCTTC
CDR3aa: CASSLADYRFNEQFF

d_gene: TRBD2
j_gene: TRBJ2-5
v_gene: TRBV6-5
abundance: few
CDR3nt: TGTGCCAGCAGTTACTCCAAGCCGACTAGCGGCCTCCAAGAGACCCAGTACTTC
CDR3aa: CASSYSKPTSGLQETQYF

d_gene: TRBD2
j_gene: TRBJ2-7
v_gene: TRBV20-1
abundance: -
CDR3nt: TGCAGTGCAAGATTAGCGGGGGCCTCCTACGAGCAGTACTTC
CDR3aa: CSARLAGASYEQYF

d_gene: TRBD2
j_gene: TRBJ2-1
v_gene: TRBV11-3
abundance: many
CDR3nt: TGTGCCAGCAGCCCCCGACTAGCGGGAGGGGGGAATGAGCAGTTCTTC
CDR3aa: CASSPRLAGGGNEQFF

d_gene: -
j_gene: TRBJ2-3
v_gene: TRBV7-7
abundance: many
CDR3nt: TGTGCTAGCAGCTTCACTCAGGCAGATACGCAGTATTTT
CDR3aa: CASSFTQADTQYF